The sequence of this T cell receptor beta chain was determined in a study of cytomegalovirus exposure and HLA in healthy donors. Profiling relied on immunoSEQ multiplex PCR, and the TCRdb table lists in-frame clones only, not all of them. The data show under 150,000 clones, with 84% seen just once and approximately 1.5% held by the top ten. V shed 0 bases and J shed 6 bases, with 9 bases lying between them. The length of the CDR3 is 14 residues. CDR1 SGHNT and CDR2 YYREEE come from the germline V gene (reference sequence). This clonotype was obtained from a woman aged 30 to 39 in good health and CMV-seronegative. The rearrangement links TRBV5-4 to TRBJ1-4; D is unclear. The sequencing sample was made of PBMCs. CDR3 DNA: TGTGCCAGCAGCTTGGATCCAGGCGATGAAAAACTGTTTTTT. This sequence encodes CASSLDPGDEKLFF. The full variable domain, its missing parts supplied by reference TRBV5-4 and TRBJ1-4, is ETGVTQSPTHLIKTRGQQVTLRCSSQSGHNTVSWYQQALGQGPQFIFQYYREEENGRGNFPPRFSGLQFPNYSSELNVNALELDDSALYLCASSLDPGDEKLFFGSGTQLSVL.